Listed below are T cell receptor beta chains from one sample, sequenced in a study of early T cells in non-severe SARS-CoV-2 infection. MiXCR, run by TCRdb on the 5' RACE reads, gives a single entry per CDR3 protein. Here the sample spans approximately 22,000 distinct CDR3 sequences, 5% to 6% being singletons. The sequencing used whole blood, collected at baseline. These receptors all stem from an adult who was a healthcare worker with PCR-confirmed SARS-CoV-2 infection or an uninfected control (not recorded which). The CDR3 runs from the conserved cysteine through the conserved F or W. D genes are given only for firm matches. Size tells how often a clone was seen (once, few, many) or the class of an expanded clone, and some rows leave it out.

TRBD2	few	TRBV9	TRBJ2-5	CASSVTSGAGETQYF	TGTGCCAGCAGCGTCACTAGCGGGGCCGGGGAGACCCAGTACTTC
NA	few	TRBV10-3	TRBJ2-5	CAISERGQETQYF	TGTGCCATCAGTGAGAGGGGCCAAGAGACCCAGTACTTC
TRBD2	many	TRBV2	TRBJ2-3	CARGRGGTDTQYF	TGTGCCAGAGGGCGGGGGGGCACAGATACGCAGTATTTT
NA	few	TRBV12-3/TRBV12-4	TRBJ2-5	CASSFLHGEYQETQYF	TGTGCCAGCAGTTTTCTTCACGGGGAGTACCAAGAGACCCAGTACTTC
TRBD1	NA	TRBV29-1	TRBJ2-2	CSARQGTEELFF	TGCAGCGCCCGACAGGGGACCGAGGAGCTGTTTTTT
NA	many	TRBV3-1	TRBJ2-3	CASSPTPRATDTQYF	TGTGCCAGCAGCCCTACCCCCCGGGCCACAGATACGCAGTATTTT
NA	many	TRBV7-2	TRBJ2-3	CASSLALWGTYTDTQYF	TGTGCCAGCAGCTTAGCGCTTTGGGGGACATACACAGATACGCAGTATTTT
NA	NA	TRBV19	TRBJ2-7	CASSVGDTYEQYF	TGTGCCAGTAGTGTGGGCGATACCTACGAGCAGTACTTC
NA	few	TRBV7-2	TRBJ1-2	CASSLRVTGNYGYTF	TGTGCCAGCAGCTTAAGGGTAACAGGGAACTATGGCTACACCTTC
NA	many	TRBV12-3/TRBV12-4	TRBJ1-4	CASSFYGEGNNEKLFF	TGTGCCAGCAGTTTTTATGGAGAGGGGAACAATGAAAAACTGTTTTTT
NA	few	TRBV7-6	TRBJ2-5	CASSAALQETQYF	TGTGCCAGCAGCGCCGCGCTTCAAGAGACCCAGTACTTC
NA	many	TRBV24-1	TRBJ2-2	CATSDSRTFNTGELFF	TGTGCCACCAGTGATTCCCGGACGTTCAACACCGGGGAGCTGTTTTTT
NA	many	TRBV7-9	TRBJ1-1	CASSLGAFFLPEAFF	TGTGCCAGCAGCTTGGGGGCATTCTTTCTTCCTGAAGCTTTCTTT
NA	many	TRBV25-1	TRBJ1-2	CASSQGDYGYTF	TGTGCCAGCAGTCAAGGGGACTATGGCTACACCTTC
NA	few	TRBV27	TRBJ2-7	CASSLSGTALTNYEQYF	TGTGCCAGCAGTTTGAGCGGGACAGCATTGACAAACTACGAGCAGTACTTC
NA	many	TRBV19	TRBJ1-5	CASSISGLTGSNQPQHF	TGTGCCAGTAGTATTTCGGGCTTAACAGGGAGCAATCAGCCCCAGCATTTT
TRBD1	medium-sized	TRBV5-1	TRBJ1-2	CASSSRNTGGPPGYTF	TGCGCCAGCAGCTCGAGGAATACAGGGGGCCCTCCTGGCTACACCTTC
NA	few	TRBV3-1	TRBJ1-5	CASSQDARVWQPQHF	TGTGCCAGCAGCCAAGATGCAAGGGTATGGCAGCCCCAGCATTTT
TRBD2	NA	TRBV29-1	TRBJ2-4	CSVEVGTSGNIQYF	TGCAGCGTTGAAGTTGGGACTAGCGGGAACATTCAGTACTTC
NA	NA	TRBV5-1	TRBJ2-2	CASSQGSAGTGELFF	TGCGCCAGCAGCCAAGGGAGCGCGGGCACCGGGGAGCTGTTTTTT
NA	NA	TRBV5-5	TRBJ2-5	CASSLPQETQYF	TGTGCCAGCAGCTTGCCACAAGAGACCCAGTACTTC
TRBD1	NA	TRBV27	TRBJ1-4	CASRRTGQEKLFF	TGTGCCAGCAGAAGGACAGGGCAGGAAAAACTGTTTTTT
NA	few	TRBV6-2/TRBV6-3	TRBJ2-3	CASSYGPITQYF	TGTGCCAGCAGTTACGGGCCCATCACGCAGTATTTT